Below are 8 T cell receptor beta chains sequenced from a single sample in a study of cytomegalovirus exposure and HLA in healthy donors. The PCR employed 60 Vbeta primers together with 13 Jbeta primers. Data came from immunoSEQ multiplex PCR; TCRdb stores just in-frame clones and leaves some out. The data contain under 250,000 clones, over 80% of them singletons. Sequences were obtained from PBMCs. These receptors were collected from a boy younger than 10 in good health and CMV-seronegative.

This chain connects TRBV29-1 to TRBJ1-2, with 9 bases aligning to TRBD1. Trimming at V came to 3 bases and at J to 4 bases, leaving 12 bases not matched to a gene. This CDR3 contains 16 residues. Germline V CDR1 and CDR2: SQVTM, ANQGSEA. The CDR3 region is CSVEKVVPTGGYGYTF. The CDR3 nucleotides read TGCAGCGTTGAGAAGGTCGTACCGACAGGGGGCTATGGCTACACCTTC. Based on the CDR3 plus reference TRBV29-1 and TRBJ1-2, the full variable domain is SAVISQKPSRDICQRGTSLTIQCQVDSQVTMMFWYRQQPGQSLTLIATANQGSEATYESGFVIDKFPISRPNLTFSTLTVSNMSPEDSSIYLCSVEKVVPTGGYGYTFGSGTRLTVV.

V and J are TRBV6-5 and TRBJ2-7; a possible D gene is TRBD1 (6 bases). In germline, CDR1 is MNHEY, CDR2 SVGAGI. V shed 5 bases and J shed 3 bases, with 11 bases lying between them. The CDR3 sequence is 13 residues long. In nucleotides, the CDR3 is TGTGCCAGCAGTGAATTGACAGGCTACGAGCAGTACTTC. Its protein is CASSELTGYEQYF.

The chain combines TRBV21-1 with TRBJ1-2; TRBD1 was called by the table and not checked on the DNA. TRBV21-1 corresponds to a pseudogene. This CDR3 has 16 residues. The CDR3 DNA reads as TGTGCCAGCAGCAAAGTAGGGGACAGGCGCCCTGGTGGCTACACCTTC. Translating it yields CASSKVGDRRPGGYTF.

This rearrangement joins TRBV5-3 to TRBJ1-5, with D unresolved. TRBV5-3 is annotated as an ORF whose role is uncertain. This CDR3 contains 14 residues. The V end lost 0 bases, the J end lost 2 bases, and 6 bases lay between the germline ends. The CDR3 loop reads CARSLGQCNQPQHF. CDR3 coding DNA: TGTGCCAGAAGCTTGGGTCAGTGCAATCAGCCCCAGCATTTT.

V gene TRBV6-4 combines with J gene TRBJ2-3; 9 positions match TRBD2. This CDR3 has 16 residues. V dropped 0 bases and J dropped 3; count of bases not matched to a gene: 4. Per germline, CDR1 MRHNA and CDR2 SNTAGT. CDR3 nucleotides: TGTGCCAGCAGTGACTCTGGCGGGAGGGCAACAGATACGCAGTATTTT. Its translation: CASSDSGGRATDTQYF.

CDR3 nucleotide sequence: TGTGCCAGCAGCGCTTACTCCTATAGCACGACCGAGCAGTACTTC. It encodes CASSAYSYSTTEQYF. The genes are TRBV9 and TRBJ2-7; D remains ambiguous. The CDR3 consists of 15 residues. Trimming took 3 bases from V and 6 from J, leaving 19 bases between them. Germline CDR1 is SGDLS and CDR2 is YYNGEE.

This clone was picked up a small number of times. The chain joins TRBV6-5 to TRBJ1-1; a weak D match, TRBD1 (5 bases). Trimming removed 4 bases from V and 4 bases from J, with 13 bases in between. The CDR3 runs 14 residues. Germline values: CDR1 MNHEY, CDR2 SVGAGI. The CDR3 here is CASSSGGGVTEAFF. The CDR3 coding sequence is TGTGCCAGCAGTTCTGGGGGAGGGGTCACTGAAGCTTTCTTT.

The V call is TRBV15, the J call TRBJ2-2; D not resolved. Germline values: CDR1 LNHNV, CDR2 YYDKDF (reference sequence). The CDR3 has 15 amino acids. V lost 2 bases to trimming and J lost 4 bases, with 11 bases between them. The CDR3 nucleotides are TGTGCCACCAGCAGACCTGGCGGAAGCACCGGGGAGCTGTTTTTT. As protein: CATSRPGGSTGELFF.